The rows below give T cell receptor beta chains drawn from one sample of a study of graft-versus-host responses after intestinal transplantation. These receptors' antigens are unknown. Data came from immunoSEQ multiplex PCR; TCRdb stores just in-frame clones and leaves some out. The sample lists tens of thousands of clones; roughly 90% were seen once. The specimen was unstimulated CD4+ T cells sorted from spleen or lymph node cells, collected before intestinal transplant. These receptors all stem from a human donor who received an intestinal transplant. CDR3s include the opening cysteine and the closing phenylalanine or tryptophan.

V	J	CDR3
TRBV29-1	TRBJ2-3	CSVVWAGYTDTQYF
TRBV7-2	TRBJ2-7	CASSLVGDREQYF
TRBV5-5	NA	CASSFLPPDRAYEQYF
TRBV7-2	TRBJ2-7	CASSLGGMAGYSYEQYF
TRBV6-4	TRBJ2-2	CASREGLAGGITGELFF
TRBV2	TRBJ1-4	CASSLDPPGEKLFF
TRBV6-1	TRBJ2-7	CASRRGLNLYEQYF
TRBV29-1	TRBJ1-2	CSVRAGPYGYTF
TRBV7-6	TRBJ2-7	CASSHGTGGTEQYF
TRBV6-6	TRBJ1-4	CASSYRRQGGEEKLFF
TRBV5-1	TRBJ2-7	CASSPQGNEQYF
TRBV10-1	TRBJ2-2	CASSAMGDGSGELFF
TRBV6-5	TRBJ2-7	CASTKSGEHSYEQYF
TRBV27	TRBJ2-3	CASSLSRWGTDTQYF